Listed below are T cell receptor beta chains from one sample, sequenced in a study of cytotoxic CD8 clonotypes in ibrutinib-treated CLL. TCRdb's copy holds only in-frame clones and misses some; the assay was immunoSEQ multiplex PCR. The table has 200,000 or so clones, just under 80% seen once. This specimen consisted of PBMCs, obtained after 12 months of ibrutinib treatment. The receptor source for this set is a human donor with chronic lymphocytic leukemia. Both conserved end residues are part of each CDR3. The order of the fields is D gene, J gene, clone size, V gene, CDR3 protein, CDR3 DNA. D genes are given only for firm matches. The listing skips clone size in some rows; elsewhere it reads once, few, many or a size class.

d_gene: TRBD1; j_gene: TRBJ2-7; abundance: many; v_gene: TRBV10-3; CDR3aa: CAINRDRGTYEQYF; CDR3nt: TGTGCCATCAACCGTGACAGGGGAACCTACGAGCAGTACTTC
d_gene: .; j_gene: TRBJ2-5; abundance: .; v_gene: TRBV6-5; CDR3aa: CASSPTGLGQETQYF; CDR3nt: TGTGCCAGCAGCCCGACAGGTTTAGGGCAAGAGACCCAGTACTTC
d_gene: TRBD2; j_gene: TRBJ2-6; abundance: .; v_gene: TRBV11-2; CDR3aa: CASSPLGLKGPSGANVLTF; CDR3nt: TGTGCCAGCAGCCCCCTGGGACTAAAGGGCCCCTCTGGGGCCAACGTCCTGACTTTC
d_gene: TRBD1; j_gene: TRBJ2-2; abundance: .; v_gene: TRBV18; CDR3aa: CASSPQNTGGTGELFF; CDR3nt: TGTGCCAGCTCACCGCAAAATACAGGGGGAACCGGGGAGCTGTTTTTT
d_gene: .; j_gene: TRBJ2-7; abundance: .; v_gene: TRBV18; CDR3aa: CASSPGYEQYF; CDR3nt: TGTGCCAGCTCACCTGGCTACGAGCAGTACTTC
d_gene: TRBD2; j_gene: TRBJ2-3; abundance: once; v_gene: TRBV7-9; CDR3aa: CASSLDTSGTDTQYF; CDR3nt: TGTGCCAGCAGCTTAGATACTAGCGGGACAGATACGCAGTATTTT
d_gene: .; j_gene: TRBJ1-6; abundance: .; v_gene: TRBV14; CDR3aa: CASSQSSSYNSPLHF; CDR3nt: TGTGCCAGCAGCCAGTCCAGCTCCTATAATTCACCCCTCCACTTT
d_gene: .; j_gene: TRBJ2-5; abundance: .; v_gene: TRBV11-2; CDR3aa: CASSLGDQETQYF; CDR3nt: TGTGCCAGCAGCTTGGGAGACCAAGAGACCCAGTACTTC
d_gene: TRBD1; j_gene: TRBJ2-1; abundance: few; v_gene: TRBV11-1; CDR3aa: CASSPTGGFGEQFF; CDR3nt: TGTGCCAGCAGCCCGACAGGGGGGTTCGGTGAGCAGTTCTTC
d_gene: .; j_gene: TRBJ1-1; abundance: once; v_gene: TRBV2; CDR3aa: CASSEASGAMVTEAFF; CDR3nt: TGTGCCAGCAGTGAAGCGTCGGGGGCCATGGTCACTGAAGCTTTCTTT
d_gene: TRBD1; j_gene: TRBJ2-7; abundance: .; v_gene: TRBV5-1; CDR3aa: CASSFGQGGEQYF; CDR3nt: TGCGCCAGCAGCTTTGGACAGGGGGGAGAGCAGTACTTC
d_gene: .; j_gene: TRBJ2-3; abundance: .; v_gene: TRBV18; CDR3aa: CASSPRTDTDTQYF; CDR3nt: TGTGCCAGCTCACCAAGGACAGACACAGATACGCAGTATTTT
d_gene: .; j_gene: TRBJ1-5; abundance: .; v_gene: TRBV28; CDR3aa: CASSLIHLKTEYSNQPQHF; CDR3nt: TGTGCCAGCAGTTTGATTCATCTAAAAACCGAGTATAGCAATCAGCCCCAGCATTTT
d_gene: TRBD1; j_gene: TRBJ1-3; abundance: .; v_gene: TRBV2; CDR3aa: CASSSPDRTGRGNTIYF; CDR3nt: TGTGCCAGCAGTTCGCCCGACCGGACAGGGAGAGGAAACACCATATATTTT
d_gene: .; j_gene: TRBJ1-1; abundance: .; v_gene: TRBV6-6; CDR3aa: CASSYSLAGDAFF; CDR3nt: TGTGCCAGCAGTTACTCCCTCGCAGGAGACGCTTTCTTT
d_gene: .; j_gene: TRBJ1-5; abundance: .; v_gene: TRBV6-4; CDR3aa: CASTISPGHLSNQPQHF; CDR3nt: TGTGCCAGTACAATCTCCCCGGGACACTTAAGCAATCAGCCCCAGCATTTT
d_gene: .; j_gene: TRBJ1-4; abundance: .; v_gene: TRBV18; CDR3aa: CASSPERTVNEKLFF; CDR3nt: TGTGCCAGCTCACCAGAGAGGACAGTTAATGAAAAACTGTTTTTT
d_gene: .; j_gene: TRBJ2-2; abundance: .; v_gene: TRBV7-3; CDR3aa: CASSLDSGSRELFF; CDR3nt: TGTGCCAGCAGCTTAGACAGCGGGTCAAGGGAGCTGTTTTTT
d_gene: TRBD1; j_gene: TRBJ2-5; abundance: many; v_gene: TRBV18; CDR3aa: CASSPDREETQYF; CDR3nt: TGTGCCAGCTCACCGGACAGGGAAGAGACCCAGTACTTC
d_gene: TRBD1; j_gene: TRBJ2-1; abundance: .; v_gene: TRBV18; CDR3aa: CASSRGTGPYNEQFF; CDR3nt: TGTGCCAGCTCACGTGGGACAGGCCCCTACAATGAGCAGTTCTTC